Listed here is a single TCR beta chain. Its antigen is as yet unknown. These data are taken from a study of CD8 T cell repertoires and HIV-1 epitope variants. Study context: T cells were stimulated with Twenty-five Gag and Nef peptides separately.

Study findings and constraints: Of about 10 antigen-specific beta clonotypes, six appeared to cross-react with escape variants.

Produced via immunoSEQ multiplex PCR; TCRdb's table is partial and in-frame only. The sample yields fewer than 7,500 clones, around two thirds seen once. Germline CDR1 LNHDA, CDR2 SQIVND (reference sequence). V shed 0 bases and J 1 base; nucleotides not matched to a gene: 3. The CDR3 has 16 residues. Sequences were obtained from cultured CD8+ T cells derived from PBMCs. This sequence joins TRBV19 and TRBJ2-3; 8 bases align to TRBD1. The source is a male donor with HIV. The CDR3 sequence: CASSIETGGRTDTQYF. The CDR3 nucleotides read TGTGCCAGTAGTATAGAAACAGGGGGTCGCACAGATACGCAGTATTTT.